This T cell receptor beta chain was identified during a study of T cells of healthy individuals. TCRdb reprocessed the 5' RACE reads via MiXCR and lists one record per CDR3 protein. The sample has about 96,000 distinct CDR3 sequences, 17% seen once. The V end was cut by 6 bases, the J end by 8 bases, with 14 bases between. The CDR3 sequence is 13 residues long. The germline gives CDR1 MRHNA, CDR2 SNTAGT. The chain employs TRBV6-4 and TRBJ2-1, with D perhaps matching TRBD1 (6 bases). The TCR sequence derives from a human donor in good health. CDR3 in DNA: TGTGCCAGCAGAGCCACAGGGTCTGATGAGCAGTTCTTC. Amino acid sequence: CASRATGSDEQFF.